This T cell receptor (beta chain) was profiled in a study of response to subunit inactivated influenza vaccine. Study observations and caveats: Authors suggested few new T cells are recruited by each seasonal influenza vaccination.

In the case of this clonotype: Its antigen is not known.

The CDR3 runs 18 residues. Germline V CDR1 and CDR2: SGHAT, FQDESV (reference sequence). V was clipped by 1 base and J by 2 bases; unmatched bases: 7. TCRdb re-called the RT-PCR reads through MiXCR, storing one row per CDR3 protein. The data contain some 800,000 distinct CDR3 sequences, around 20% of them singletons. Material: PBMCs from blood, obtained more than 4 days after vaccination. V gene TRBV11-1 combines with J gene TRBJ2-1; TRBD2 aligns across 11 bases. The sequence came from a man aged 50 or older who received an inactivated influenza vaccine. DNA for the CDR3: TGTGCCAGCAGCTTAGGGGGGGCTAGCGGGAGGACCTACAATGAGCAGTTCTTC. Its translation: CASSLGGASGRTYNEQFF.